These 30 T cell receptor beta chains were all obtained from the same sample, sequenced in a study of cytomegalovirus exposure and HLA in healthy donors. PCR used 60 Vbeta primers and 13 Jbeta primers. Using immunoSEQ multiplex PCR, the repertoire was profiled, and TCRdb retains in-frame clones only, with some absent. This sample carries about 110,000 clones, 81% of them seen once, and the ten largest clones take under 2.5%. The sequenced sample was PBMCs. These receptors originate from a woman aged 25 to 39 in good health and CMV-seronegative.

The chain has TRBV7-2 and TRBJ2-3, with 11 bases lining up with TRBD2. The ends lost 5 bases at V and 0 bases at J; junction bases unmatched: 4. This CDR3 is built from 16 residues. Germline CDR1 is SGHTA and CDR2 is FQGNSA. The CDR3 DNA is TGTGCCAGCAGCCGACTAGCGGGAACTAGCACAGATACGCAGTATTTT. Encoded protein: CASSRLAGTSTDTQYF.

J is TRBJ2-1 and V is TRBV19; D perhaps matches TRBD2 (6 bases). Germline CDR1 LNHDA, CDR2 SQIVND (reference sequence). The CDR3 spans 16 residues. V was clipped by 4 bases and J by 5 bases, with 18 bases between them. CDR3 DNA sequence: TGTGCCAGTAGTAAATCGGGGGTGGGAAAGGACAATGAGCAGTTCTTC. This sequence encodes CASSKSGVGKDNEQFF.

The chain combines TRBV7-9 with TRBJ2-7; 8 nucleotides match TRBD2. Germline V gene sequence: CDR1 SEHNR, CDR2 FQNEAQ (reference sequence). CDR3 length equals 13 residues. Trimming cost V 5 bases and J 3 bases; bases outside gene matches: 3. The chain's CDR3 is CASSTSGNYEQYF. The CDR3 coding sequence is TGTGCCAGCAGCACTAGCGGAAACTACGAGCAGTACTTC.

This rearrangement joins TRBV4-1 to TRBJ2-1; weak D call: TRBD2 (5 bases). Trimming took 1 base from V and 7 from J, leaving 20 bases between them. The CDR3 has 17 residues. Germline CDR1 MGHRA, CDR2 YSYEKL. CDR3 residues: CASSQVGIGLPINEQFF. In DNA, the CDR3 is TGCGCCAGCAGCCAAGTGGGGATCGGACTTCCGATAAATGAGCAGTTCTTC.

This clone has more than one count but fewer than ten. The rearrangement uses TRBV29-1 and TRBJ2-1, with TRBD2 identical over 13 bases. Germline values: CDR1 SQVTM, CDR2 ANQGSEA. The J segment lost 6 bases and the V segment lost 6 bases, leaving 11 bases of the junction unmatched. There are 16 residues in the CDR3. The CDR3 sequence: CSVGGLAGLSSNEQFF. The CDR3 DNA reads TGCAGCGTCGGGGGACTAGCGGGACTAAGTTCCAATGAGCAGTTCTTC.

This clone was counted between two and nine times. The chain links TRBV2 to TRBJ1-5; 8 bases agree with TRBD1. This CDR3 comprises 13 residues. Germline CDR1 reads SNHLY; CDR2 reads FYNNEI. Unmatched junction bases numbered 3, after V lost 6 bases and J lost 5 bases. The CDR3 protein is CASSPDRDQPQHF. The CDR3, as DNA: TGTGCCAGCAGCCCGGACAGGGATCAGCCCCAGCATTTT.

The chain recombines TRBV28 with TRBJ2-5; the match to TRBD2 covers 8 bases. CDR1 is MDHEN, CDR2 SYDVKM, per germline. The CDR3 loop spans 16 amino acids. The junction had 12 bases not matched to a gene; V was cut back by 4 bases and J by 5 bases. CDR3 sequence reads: CASSSRVSGRRETQYF. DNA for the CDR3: TGTGCCAGCAGTTCGCGAGTCAGCGGGAGAAGGGAGACCCAGTACTTC.

As DNA, the CDR3 is TGTGCCAGCTCACCGAAATTAGCGGGGTACAATGAGCAGTTCTTC. Protein sequence: CASSPKLAGYNEQFF. This chain uses TRBV18 with TRBJ2-1; 8 nucleotides agree with TRBD2. Germline assignment: CDR1 KGHSH and CDR2 LQKENI. V lost 3 bases, J lost 4 bases, and 5 bases stayed unmatched. The CDR3 consists of 15 residues. Full variable domain (missing parts from reference TRBV18 and TRBJ2-1): NAGVMQNPRHLVRRRGQEARLRCSPMKGHSHVYWYRQLPEEGLKFMVYLQKENIIDESGMPKERFSAEFPKEGPSILRIQQVVRGDSAAYFCASSPKLAGYNEQFFGPGTRLTVL.

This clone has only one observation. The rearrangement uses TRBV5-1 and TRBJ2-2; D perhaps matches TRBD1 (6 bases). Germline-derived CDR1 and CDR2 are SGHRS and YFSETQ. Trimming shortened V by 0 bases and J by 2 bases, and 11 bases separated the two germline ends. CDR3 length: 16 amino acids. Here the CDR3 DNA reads TGCGCCAGCAGCTTGGCTGGGACAACTAACACCGGGGAGCTGTTTTTT. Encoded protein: CASSLAGTTNTGELFF.

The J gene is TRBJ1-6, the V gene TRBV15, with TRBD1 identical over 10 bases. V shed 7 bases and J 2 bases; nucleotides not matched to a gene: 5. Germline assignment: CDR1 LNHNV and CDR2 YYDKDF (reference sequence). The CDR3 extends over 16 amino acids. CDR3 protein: CATKTGTGAYNSPLHF. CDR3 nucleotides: TGTGCCACCAAGACCGGGACAGGGGCCTATAATTCACCCCTCCACTTT.

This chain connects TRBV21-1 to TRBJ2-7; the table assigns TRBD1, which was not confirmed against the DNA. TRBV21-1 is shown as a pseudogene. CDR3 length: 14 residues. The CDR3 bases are TGTGCCAGCAGCTCCCAGGTAGGGGTTGGCGAGCAGTACTTC. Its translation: CASSSQVGVGEQYF.

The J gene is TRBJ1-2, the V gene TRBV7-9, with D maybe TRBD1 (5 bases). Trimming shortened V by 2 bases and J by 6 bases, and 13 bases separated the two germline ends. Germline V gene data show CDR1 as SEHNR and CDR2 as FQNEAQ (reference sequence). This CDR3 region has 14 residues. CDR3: CASSLIGGEHGYTF. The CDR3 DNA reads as TGTGCCAGCAGCTTAATCGGGGGAGAACATGGCTACACCTTC.

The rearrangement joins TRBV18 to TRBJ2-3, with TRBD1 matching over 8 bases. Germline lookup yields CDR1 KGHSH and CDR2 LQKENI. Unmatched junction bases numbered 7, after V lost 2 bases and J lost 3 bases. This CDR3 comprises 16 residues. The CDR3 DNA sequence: TGTGCCAGCTCACCAAGACAGGGGAGTGCGACAGATACGCAGTATTTT. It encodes CASSPRQGSATDTQYF.

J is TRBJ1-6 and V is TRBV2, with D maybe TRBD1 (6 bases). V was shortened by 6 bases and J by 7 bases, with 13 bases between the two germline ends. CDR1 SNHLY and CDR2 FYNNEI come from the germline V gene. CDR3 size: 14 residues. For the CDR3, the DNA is TGTGCCAGCAGGGATCAGGGGTTGAATTCACCCCTCCACTTT. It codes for CASRDQGLNSPLHF.

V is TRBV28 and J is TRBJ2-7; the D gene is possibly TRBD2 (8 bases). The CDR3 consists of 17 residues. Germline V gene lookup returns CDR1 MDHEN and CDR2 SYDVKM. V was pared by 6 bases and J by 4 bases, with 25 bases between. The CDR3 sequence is CASRSGGTSGRIYEQYF. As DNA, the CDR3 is TGTGCCAGCAGGTCAGGGGGAACTAGCGGCCGGATTTACGAGCAGTACTTC.

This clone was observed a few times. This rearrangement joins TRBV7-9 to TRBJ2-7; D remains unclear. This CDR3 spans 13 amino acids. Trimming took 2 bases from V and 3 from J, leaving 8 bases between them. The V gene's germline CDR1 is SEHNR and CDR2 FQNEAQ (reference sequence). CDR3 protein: CASSLSQNYEQYF. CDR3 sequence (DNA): TGTGCCAGCAGCTTATCACAAAACTACGAGCAGTACTTC.

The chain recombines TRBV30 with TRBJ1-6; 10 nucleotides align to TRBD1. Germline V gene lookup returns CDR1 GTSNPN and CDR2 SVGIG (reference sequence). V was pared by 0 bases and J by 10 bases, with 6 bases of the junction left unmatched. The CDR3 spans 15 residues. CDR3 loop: CAWSVGTGEASPLHF. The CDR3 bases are TGTGCCTGGAGTGTAGGGACAGGGGAGGCCTCACCCCTCCACTTT.

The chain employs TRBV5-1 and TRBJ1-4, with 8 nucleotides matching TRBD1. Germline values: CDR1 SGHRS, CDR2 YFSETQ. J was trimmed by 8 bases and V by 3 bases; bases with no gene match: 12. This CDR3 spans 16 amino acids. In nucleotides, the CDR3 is TGCGCCAGCAGCTCAGGACAGGGAAGACAGTCGGAAAAACTGTTTTTT. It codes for CASSSGQGRQSEKLFF. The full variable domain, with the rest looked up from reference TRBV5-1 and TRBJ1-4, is KAGVTQTPRYLIKTRGQQVTLSCSPISGHRSVSWYQQTPGQGLQFLFEYFSETQRNKGNFPGRFSGRQFSNSRSEMNVSTLELGDSALYLCASSSGQGRQSEKLFFGSGTQLSVL.

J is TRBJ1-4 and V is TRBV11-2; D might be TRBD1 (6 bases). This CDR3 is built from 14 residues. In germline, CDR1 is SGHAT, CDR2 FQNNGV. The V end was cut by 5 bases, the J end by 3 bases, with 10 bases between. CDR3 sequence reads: CASSRGGANEKLFF. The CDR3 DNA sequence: TGTGCCAGCAGCCGAGGGGGAGCTAATGAAAAACTGTTTTTT. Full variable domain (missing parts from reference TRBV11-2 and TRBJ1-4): EAGVAQSPRYKIIEKRQSVAFWCNPISGHATLYWYQQILGQGPKLLIQFQNNGVVDDSQLPKDRFSAERLKGVDSTLKIQPAKLEDSAVYLCASSRGGANEKLFFGSGTQLSVL.

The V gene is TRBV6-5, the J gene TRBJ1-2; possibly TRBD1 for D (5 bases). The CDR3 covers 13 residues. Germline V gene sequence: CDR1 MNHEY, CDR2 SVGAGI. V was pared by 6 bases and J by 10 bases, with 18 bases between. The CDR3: CASSPHVGGDYTF. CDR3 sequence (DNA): TGTGCCAGCAGCCCCCACGTTGGGGGGGACTACACCTTC.

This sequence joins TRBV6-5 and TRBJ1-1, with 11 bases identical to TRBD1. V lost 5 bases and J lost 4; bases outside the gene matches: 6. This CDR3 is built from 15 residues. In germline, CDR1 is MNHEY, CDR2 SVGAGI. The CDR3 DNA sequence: TGTGCCAGCAGTCCCGGGACAGGGGGGACCACTGAAGCTTTCTTT. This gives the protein CASSPGTGGTTEAFF.

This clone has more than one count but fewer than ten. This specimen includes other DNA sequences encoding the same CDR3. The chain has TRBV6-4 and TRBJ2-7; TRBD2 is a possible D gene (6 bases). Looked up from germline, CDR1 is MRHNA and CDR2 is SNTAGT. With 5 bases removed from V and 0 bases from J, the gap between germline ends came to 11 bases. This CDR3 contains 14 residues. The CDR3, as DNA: TGTGCCAGCAGTCGGGACTCATTCTCCTACGAGCAGTACTTC. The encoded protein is CASSRDSFSYEQYF.

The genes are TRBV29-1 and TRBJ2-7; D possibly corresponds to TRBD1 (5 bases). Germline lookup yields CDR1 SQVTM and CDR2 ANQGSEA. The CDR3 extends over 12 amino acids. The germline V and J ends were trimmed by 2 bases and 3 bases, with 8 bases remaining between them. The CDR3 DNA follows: TGCAGCGTTGAATCGGACAACTACGAGCAGTACTTC. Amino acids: CSVESDNYEQYF.

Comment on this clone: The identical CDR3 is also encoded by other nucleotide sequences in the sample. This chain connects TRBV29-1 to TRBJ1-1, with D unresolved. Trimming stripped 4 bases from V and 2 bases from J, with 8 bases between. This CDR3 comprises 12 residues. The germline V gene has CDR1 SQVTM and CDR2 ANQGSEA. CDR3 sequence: CSVGQPNTEAFF. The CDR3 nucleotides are TGCAGCGTTGGACAACCCAACACTGAAGCTTTCTTT.

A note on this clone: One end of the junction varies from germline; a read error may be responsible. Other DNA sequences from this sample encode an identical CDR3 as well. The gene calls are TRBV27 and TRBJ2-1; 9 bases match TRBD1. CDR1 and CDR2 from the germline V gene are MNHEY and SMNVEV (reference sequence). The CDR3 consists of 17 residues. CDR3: CASSPGQGMLKDNEQFF. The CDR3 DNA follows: TGTGCCAGCAGTCCCGGACAGGGGATGCTGAAAGACAATGAACAGTTCTTC.

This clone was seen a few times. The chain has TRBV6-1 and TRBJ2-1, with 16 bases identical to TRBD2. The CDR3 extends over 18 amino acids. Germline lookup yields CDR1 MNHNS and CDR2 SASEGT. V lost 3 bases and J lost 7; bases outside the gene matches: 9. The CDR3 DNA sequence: TGTGCCAGCAGTGAGGGACTAGCGGGAGGGGCAGGGGGGAATGAGCAGTTCTTC. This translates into CASSEGLAGGAGGNEQFF.

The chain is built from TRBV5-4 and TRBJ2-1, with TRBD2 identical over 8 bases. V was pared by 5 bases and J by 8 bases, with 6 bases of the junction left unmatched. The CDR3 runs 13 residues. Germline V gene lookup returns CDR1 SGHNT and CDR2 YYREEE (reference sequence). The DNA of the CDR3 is TGTGCCAGCAGGACCGGACTAGCTGATGAGCAGTTCTTC. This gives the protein CASRTGLADEQFF.

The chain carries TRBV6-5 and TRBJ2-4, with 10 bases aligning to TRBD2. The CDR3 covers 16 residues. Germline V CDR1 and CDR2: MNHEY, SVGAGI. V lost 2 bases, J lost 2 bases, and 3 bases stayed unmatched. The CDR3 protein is CASSYRTSGSKNIQYF. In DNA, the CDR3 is TGTGCCAGCAGTTACAGGACTAGCGGATCCAAAAACATTCAGTACTTC.

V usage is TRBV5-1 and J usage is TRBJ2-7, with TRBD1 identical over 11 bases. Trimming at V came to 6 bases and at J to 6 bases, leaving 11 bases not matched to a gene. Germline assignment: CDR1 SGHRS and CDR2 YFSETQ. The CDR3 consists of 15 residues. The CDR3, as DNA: TGCGCCAGCACCACCTTGGGACAGGGGGTAACCGAGCAGTACTTC. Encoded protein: CASTTLGQGVTEQYF.

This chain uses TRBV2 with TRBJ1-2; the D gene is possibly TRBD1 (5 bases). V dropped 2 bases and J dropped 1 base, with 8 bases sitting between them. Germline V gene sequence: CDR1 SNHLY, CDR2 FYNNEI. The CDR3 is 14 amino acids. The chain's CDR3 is CASSERGYNYGYTF. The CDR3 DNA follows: TGTGCCAGCAGTGAACGGGGGTATAACTATGGCTACACCTTC. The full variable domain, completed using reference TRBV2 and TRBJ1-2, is EPEVTQTPSHQVTQMGQEVILRCVPISNHLYFYWYRQILGQKVEFLVSFYNNEISEKSEIFDDQFSVERPDGSNFTLKIRSTKLEDSAMYFCASSERGYNYGYTFGSGTRLTVV.